The 4 T cell receptor beta chains below all came from one sample that was sequenced in a study of cytomegalovirus exposure and HLA in healthy donors (TCRdb year 2017). Library creation used the immunoSEQ multiplex PCR assay. For the multiplex PCR, a mixture combining 60 forward primers for TCR Vbeta segments and 13 reverse primers for TCR Jbeta segments was used. Here the immuneACCESS table is served through TCRdb, limited to in-frame sequences with V and J called. Missing clones are a known gap in these copies; in checked studies unresolved V genes cover under half, and the rest lacks a known reason. The sample table lists about 98,000 clones, roughly four fifths of them with a count of one. The ten largest account for roughly 8% of the sample. The source material was PBMCs. The source of these receptors is a human donor in good health.

CDR3 amino acids: CASSYRSPGNYGYTF. The CDR3 DNA is TGTGCCAGCAGTTACCGCTCTCCAGGCAACTATGGCTACACCTTC. V is TRBV6-5 and J is TRBJ1-2, with D unclear. The CDR3 runs 15 residues. The V gene lost 2 bases and the J gene lost 2 bases, with 12 bases spanning the gap. The germline V gene has CDR1 MNHEY and CDR2 SVGAGI.

The chain joins TRBV7-8 to TRBJ2-1; D might be TRBD1 (6 bases). This CDR3 has 13 amino acids. Germline V CDR1 and CDR2: SGHVS, FQNEAQ. Deletions cut 1 base from V and 12 bases from J, with 13 bases between. The CDR3 is CASSLGQGLGQFF. The CDR3 DNA is TGTGCCAGCAGCTTAGGCCAGGGGTTGGGGCAGTTCTTC.

This clone was detected a few times. The rearrangement uses TRBV5-4 and TRBJ1-3; D call uncertain. V was pared by 3 bases and J by 0 bases, with 13 bases between. The CDR3 totals 16 residues. Germline V gene sequence: CDR1 SGHNT, CDR2 YYREEE (reference sequence). CDR3: CASSWGGFSSGNTIYF. The DNA of the CDR3 is TGTGCCAGCAGCTGGGGAGGGTTTTCCTCTGGAAACACCATATATTTT.

V usage is TRBV2 and J usage is TRBJ2-2, with 8 bases identical to TRBD1. The V gene end was trimmed by 6 bases and the J gene end by 5 bases; junction bases not matched to a gene: 8. The CDR3 length is 15 residues. The germline V gene has CDR1 SNHLY and CDR2 FYNNEI. Here the CDR3 DNA reads TGTGCCAGCAGAGAACAGGGGGTGGGAACCGGGGAGCTGTTTTTT. This gives the protein CASREQGVGTGELFF.